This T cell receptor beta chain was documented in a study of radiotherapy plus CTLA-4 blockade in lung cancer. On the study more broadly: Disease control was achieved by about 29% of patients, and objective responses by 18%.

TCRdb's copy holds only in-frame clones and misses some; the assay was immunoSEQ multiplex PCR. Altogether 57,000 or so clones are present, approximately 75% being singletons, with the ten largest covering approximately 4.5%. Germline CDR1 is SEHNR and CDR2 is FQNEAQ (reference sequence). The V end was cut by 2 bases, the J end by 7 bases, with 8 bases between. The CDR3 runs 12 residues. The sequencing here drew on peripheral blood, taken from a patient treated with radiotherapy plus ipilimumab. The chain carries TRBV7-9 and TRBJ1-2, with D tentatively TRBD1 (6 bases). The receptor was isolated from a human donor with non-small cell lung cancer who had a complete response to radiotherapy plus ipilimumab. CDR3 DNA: TGTGCCAGCAGCTTACCAGGGGCTGGCTACACCTTC. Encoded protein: CASSLPGAGYTF.